These 26 T cell receptor beta chains were all obtained from the same sample, sequenced in a study of T-cell reconstitution after alpha-beta-depleted transplantation in children. The library targeted TCRbeta and was prepared with unique molecular identifiers. Via MiXCR, TCRdb re-called the PCR reads, giving one row per CDR3 protein. The sample has fewer than 700,000 distinct CDR3 sequences, under 30% seen once; the top ten hold 13% to 15%. The input for sequencing was PBMCs, mostly from graft donor cells, taken 360 days after TCRalphabeta/CD19-depleted stem cell transplant. The receptors derive from a boy younger than two who had a stem cell transplant for acute myeloid leukemia, so the T cells may come from the graft donor.

The chain joins TRBV12-3 or TRBV12-4 to TRBJ1-4; tentative D call: TRBD1 (6 bases). V lost 1 base and J 5 bases, leaving 11 bases between the germline ends. The CDR3 is 15 amino acids. CDR3 loop: CASSLGGHRNEKLFF. In DNA, the CDR3 is TGTGCCAGCAGTTTAGGGGGGCACAGGAATGAAAAACTGTTTTTT.

This clonotype appeared many times. V usage is TRBV20-1 and J usage is TRBJ2-1, with 7 bases lining up with TRBD1. Losses at the gene ends were 2 bases for V and 3 bases for J; bases not matched to a gene: 7. Germline CDR1 is DFQATT and CDR2 is SNEGSKA (reference sequence). CDR3 length: 15 residues. The CDR3 loop reads CSARILGQLYNEQFF. CDR3 in DNA: TGCAGTGCTAGAATTCTGGGACAGCTCTACAATGAGCAGTTCTTC.

This clonotype was recorded many times. The genes are TRBV5-1 and TRBJ2-3; a possible D gene is TRBD1 (5 bases). The germline V gene encodes CDR1 SGHRS and CDR2 YFSETQ. Deletions cut 0 bases from V and 2 bases from J, with 10 bases between. The CDR3 spans 15 residues. This chain's CDR3 is CASSLVQGYTDTQYF. For the CDR3, the DNA is TGCGCCAGCAGCTTGGTTCAGGGCTACACAGATACGCAGTATTTT.

The V and J genes are TRBV7-7 and TRBJ2-1; maybe TRBD2 (6 bases). The V gene's germline CDR1 is SSHAT and CDR2 FNYEAQ (reference sequence). The CDR3 sequence is 16 residues long. With 5 bases removed from V and 0 bases from J, the gap between germline ends came to 14 bases. CDR3 loop: CASSAGTASSYNEQFF. As DNA, the CDR3 is TGTGCCAGCAGCGCGGGGACGGCCAGCTCCTACAATGAGCAGTTCTTC.

This chain connects TRBV6-1 to TRBJ1-5; D not resolved. Germline assignment: CDR1 MNHNS and CDR2 SASEGT. The CDR3 sequence is 15 residues long. V lost 2 bases, J lost 0 bases, and 8 bases lay in between. The CDR3 region has the DNA TGTGCCAGCAGTGAAACAGCCCATAGCAATCAGCCCCAGCATTTT. Encoded protein: CASSETAHSNQPQHF.

This clonotype has at least ten counts. V gene TRBV28 combines with J gene TRBJ2-4; unclear D gene. CDR1 and CDR2 from the germline V gene are MDHEN and SYDVKM. Deletions cut 6 bases from V and 0 bases from J, with 12 bases between. The CDR3 extends over 15 amino acids. CDR3 DNA: TGTGCCAGCAGCATTCCCCCGAGAGCCAAAAACATTCAGTACTTC. Its protein product is CASSIPPRAKNIQYF. Variable domain in full (rest from reference TRBV28 and TRBJ2-4): DVKVTQSSRYLVKRTGEKVFLECVQDMDHENMFWYRQDPGLGLRLIYFSYDVKMKEKGDIPEGYSVSREKKERFSLILESASTNQTSMYLCASSIPPRAKNIQYFGAGTRLSVL.

The CDR3: CASSHARAGTYGYTF. For the CDR3, the DNA is TGTGCCAGCAGTCACGCTCGGGCCGGGACCTATGGCTACACCTTC. The rearrangement joins TRBV3-1 to TRBJ1-2, with D possibly being TRBD1 (5 bases). V lost 6 bases and J lost 4, with 18 bases in between. The CDR3 is 15 residues long. Germline CDR1 LGHDT, CDR2 YNNKEL (reference sequence).

This clonotype has a handful of counts. Here the CDR3 reads CSVGTGGPYEQYF. As DNA, the CDR3 is TGCAGCGTTGGGACAGGGGGCCCCTACGAGCAGTACTTC. The rearrangement links TRBV29-1 to TRBJ2-7; 11 positions match TRBD1. V was pared by 4 bases and J by 2 bases, with 1 base of the junction left unmatched. CDR3 length equals 13 residues. Germline CDR1 reads SQVTM; CDR2 reads ANQGSEA.

The table lists this clonotype with many counts. The rearrangement joins TRBV29-1 to TRBJ1-4; tentative D call: TRBD1 (6 bases). This CDR3 has 12 amino acids. The V end lost 4 bases, the J end lost 8 bases, and 11 bases lay between the germline ends. Germline CDR1 is SQVTM and CDR2 is ANQGSEA. CDR3 in DNA: TGCAGCGTTGCACAGGGACCGGAAAAACTGTTTTTT. It encodes CSVAQGPEKLFF.

A few counts support this clonotype. The chain recombines TRBV9 with TRBJ2-2; weak D call: TRBD1 (5 bases). The V end lost 0 bases, the J end lost 8 bases, and 11 bases lay between the germline ends. The CDR3 has 14 amino acids. Per the germline V gene, CDR1 is SGDLS and CDR2 is YYNGEE. This CDR3 is CASSVGTYTGELFF. The CDR3 DNA reads as TGTGCCAGCAGCGTAGGGACATATACTGGGGAGCTGTTTTTT.

This clonotype showed up just a few times. The rearrangement links TRBV7-6 to TRBJ2-3; 13 bases agree with TRBD2. CDR3 length: 15 residues. The V gene's germline CDR1 is SGHVS and CDR2 FNYEAQ. Trimming took 4 bases from V and 5 from J; bases not matched to a gene: 3. CDR3 bases: TGTGCCAGCAGCTCCAGACTAGCGGGGGGAGATACGCAGTATTTT. It yields the protein CASSSRLAGGDTQYF.

Ten or more counts support this clonotype. V gene TRBV6-1 combines with J gene TRBJ2-1, with TRBD1 matching 7 bases. Germline lookup yields CDR1 MNHNS and CDR2 SASEGT. There are 14 residues in the CDR3. V dropped 5 bases and J dropped 5; count of bases not matched to a gene: 6. This CDR3 reads CASSQPGQNNEQFF. CDR3 DNA sequence: TGTGCCAGCAGTCAGCCGGGACAGAACAATGAGCAGTTCTTC.

This clonotype was counted a few times. This chain links TRBV6-5 with TRBJ1-1; D remains ambiguous. Germline values: CDR1 MNHEY, CDR2 SVGAGI. With 0 bases removed from V and 0 bases from J, the gap between germline ends came to 11 bases. This CDR3 has 16 residues. The CDR3 reads CASSYSKTRMNTEAFF. The CDR3 coding sequence is TGTGCCAGCAGTTACTCTAAGACAAGGATGAACACTGAAGCTTTCTTT.

This clonotype was recorded many times. The CDR3 here is CASSPGTGPPFFSYNSPLHF. The CDR3 DNA reads as TGTGCCAGCAGTCCCGGGACAGGCCCTCCCTTTTTCTCCTATAATTCACCCCTCCACTTT. This rearrangement joins TRBV12-3 or TRBV12-4 to TRBJ1-6; 8 bases map to TRBD1. The CDR3 consists of 20 residues. V dropped 5 bases and J dropped 0; count of bases not matched to a gene: 15.

The chain recombines TRBV6-5 with TRBJ1-2; 8 nucleotides line up with TRBD1. The V gene's germline CDR1 is MNHEY and CDR2 SVGAGI. J lost 8 bases, V lost 4 bases, and 15 bases had no gene match. The CDR3 totals 16 residues. The CDR3 protein is CASSSGQGWVYAGYTF. The DNA of the CDR3 is TGTGCCAGCAGTTCCGGACAGGGATGGGTTTATGCGGGCTACACCTTC.

This clonotype was seen more than once but under ten times. V and J are TRBV12-3 or TRBV12-4 and TRBJ2-7; 8 bases align to TRBD1. V trimming: 4 bases; J trimming: 6 bases; junction bases outside the gene matches: 11. The CDR3 runs 15 residues. The CDR3 coding sequence is TGTGCCAGCAGTTACGGACAGGGCCGGGGACTCGAGCAGTACTTC. Its protein is CASSYGQGRGLEQYF.

This chain joins TRBV6-1 and TRBJ2-2, with TRBD2 matching over 7 bases. CDR1 and CDR2 from the germline V gene are MNHNS and SASEGT. V gave up 8 bases and J gave up 8 bases; unmatched junction bases: 17. This CDR3 is built from 16 residues. The CDR3 region is CASEGTGGSVRGELFF. The CDR3 nucleotides read TGTGCCAGCGAGGGAACGGGGGGTTCTGTAAGGGGGGAGCTGTTTTTT.

The sample holds a few counts of this clonotype. V gene TRBV7-2 combines with J gene TRBJ1-6, with D perhaps matching TRBD1 (6 bases). With 11 bases removed from V and 9 bases from J, the gap between germline ends came to 17 bases. The germline gives CDR1 SGHTA, CDR2 FQGNSA. The CDR3 has 13 amino acids. CDR3 in DNA: TGTGCCTCTCTGGCCGGGGGCGGTTCACCCCTCCACTTT. It specifies CASLAGGGSPLHF.

The chain uses TRBV20-1 and TRBJ2-3; D is unclear. The CDR3 runs 17 residues. V was shortened by 5 bases and J by 4 bases, with 25 bases between the two germline ends. The germline CDR1 and CDR2 sequences are DFQATT and SNEGSKA (reference sequence). CDR3 in DNA: TGCAGTGCTGCCTCTATATTATCTCGCGGACGACCAGATACGCAGTATTTT. Translation: CSAASILSRGRPDTQYF.

This clonotype was seen a handful of times. The chain uses TRBV6-1 and TRBJ1-4; no firm D call. Germline V gene data show CDR1 as MNHNS and CDR2 as SASEGT. The CDR3 has 12 residues. The ends were cut back, 7 bases at V and 9 bases at J, with 12 bases in the middle. In DNA form, the CDR3 reads TGTGCCAGCAAAAAGGGCGCTCAAAAACTGTTTTTT. This gives the protein CASKKGAQKLFF.

V gene TRBV24-1 combines with J gene TRBJ2-3; no clear D. Germline V gene lookup returns CDR1 KGHDR and CDR2 SFDVKD. Trimming pared 8 bases from V and 5 bases from J, leaving 13 bases between. The CDR3 spans 13 residues. The CDR3 here is CATTRGRGDTQYF. The DNA of the CDR3 is TGTGCCACCACCCGAGGTCGAGGAGATACGCAGTATTTT.

A few counts support this clonotype. V and J are TRBV12-3 or TRBV12-4 and TRBJ1-1, with 7 bases that match TRBD1. J gave up 0 bases and V 0 bases, and 7 bases lay outside the gene matches. The CDR3 runs 17 residues. This CDR3 reads CASSLALTGYLNTEAFF. CDR3 coding DNA: TGTGCCAGCAGTTTAGCCCTGACAGGGTACCTGAACACTGAAGCTTTCTTT.

This clonotype has a handful of counts. The chain employs TRBV29-1 and TRBJ2-1; D remains ambiguous. The V end was cut by 1 base, the J end by 0 bases, with 7 bases between. CDR1 SQVTM and CDR2 ANQGSEA come from the germline V gene. The CDR3 covers 14 residues. CDR3 bases: TGCAGCGTTGAAGCGCAAAGCTCCTACAATGAGCAGTTCTTC. Translated, it gives CSVEAQSSYNEQFF.

The chain recombines TRBV20-1 with TRBJ2-1; 8 positions agree with TRBD1. In germline, CDR1 is DFQATT, CDR2 SNEGSKA (reference sequence). With V trimmed by 6 bases and J by 6 bases, 10 bases remained unmatched. The CDR3 is made up of 14 amino acids. CDR3 in amino acids: CSATGQETFNEQFF. CDR3 nucleotide sequence: TGCAGTGCCACGGGACAGGAGACTTTCAATGAGCAGTTCTTC.

This clonotype was recorded at least ten times. V and J are TRBV7-9 and TRBJ2-3; no reliable D call. CDR1 is SEHNR, CDR2 FQNEAQ, per germline (reference sequence). V lost 5 bases, J lost 2 bases, and 11 bases lay in between. The length of the CDR3 is 14 residues. The CDR3: CASSPDGYTDTQYF. In DNA form, the CDR3 reads TGTGCCAGCAGCCCGGACGGCTACACAGATACGCAGTATTTT. The full variable domain, with the rest looked up from reference TRBV7-9 and TRBJ2-3, is DTGVSQNPRHKITKRGQNVTFRCDPISEHNRLYWYRQTLGQGPEFLTYFQNEAQLEKSRLLSDRFSAERPKGSFSTLEIQRTEQGDSAMYLCASSPDGYTDTQYFGPGTRLTVL.

This clonotype has ten or more counts. The chain couples TRBV7-9 to TRBJ2-5; 9 nucleotides match TRBD2. There are 15 residues in the CDR3. Germline values: CDR1 SEHNR, CDR2 FQNEAQ (reference sequence). The V and J ends lost 4 bases and 2 bases, in that order; junction bases with no gene match: 5. CDR3 coding DNA: TGTGCCAGCAGCTCCGGGACTAGCTCACAAGAGACCCAGTACTTC. This translates into CASSSGTSSQETQYF.